This T cell receptor beta chain derives from a study of blood T cell repertoires in COVID-19. Background on the study: Spain, Italy and the United States supplied samples that represented acute and convalescent COVID-19. T cells, B-cell-depleted T cells, or PBMCs supplied cDNA or gDNA.

As processed by the authors: Reference gene primer amplification in the assay estimated nucleated cell counts. Sequenced by immunoSEQ multiplex PCR; TCRdb stores in-frame clones only, minus some. V and J calls and clone size are given by that table; D and trimming were obtained from the DNA. The sample yields some 170,000 clones, around 80% seen once. CDR1 is SNHLY, CDR2 FYNNEI, per germline. The trim removed 5 bases at V and 4 bases at J, leaving 7 bases unmatched. This CDR3 region has 15 residues. The V gene is TRBV2, the J gene TRBJ2-2, with 7 bases lining up with TRBD1. The clonotype comes from a man aged 55 to 69 with active or convalescent COVID-19. Sequenced material: peripheral blood. CDR3 nucleotide sequence: TGTGCCAGCAGTAGGACAGGTCTCACCACCGGGGAGCTGTTTTTT. Its translation: CASSRTGLTTGELFF.